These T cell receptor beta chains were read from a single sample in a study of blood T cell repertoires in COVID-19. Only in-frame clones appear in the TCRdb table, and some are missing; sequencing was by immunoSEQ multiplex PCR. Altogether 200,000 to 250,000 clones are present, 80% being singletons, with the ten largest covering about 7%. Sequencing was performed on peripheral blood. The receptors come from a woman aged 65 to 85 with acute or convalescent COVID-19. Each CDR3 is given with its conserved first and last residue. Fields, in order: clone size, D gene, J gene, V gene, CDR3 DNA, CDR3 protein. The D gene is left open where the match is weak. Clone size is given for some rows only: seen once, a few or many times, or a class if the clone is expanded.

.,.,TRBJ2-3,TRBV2,TGTGCCAGCAGTGAAGGCGGCGGGGGCAAAGATACGCAGTATTTT,CASSEGGGGKDTQYF
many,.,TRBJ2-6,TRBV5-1,TGCGCCAGCAGCTTGGCCACTGGTGGGGCCAACGTCCTGACTTTC,CASSLATGGANVLTF
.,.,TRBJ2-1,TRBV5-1,TGCGCCAGCAGCCCCGGAGGAGAGCTCAATGAGCAGTTCTTC,CASSPGGELNEQFF
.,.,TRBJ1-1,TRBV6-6,TGTGCCAGCAGCGCGGGAGGAATGCTCACTGAAGCTTTCTTT,CASSAGGMLTEAFF
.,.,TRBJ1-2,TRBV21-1,TGTGCCAGCAGCAAAGAGTCTATAGGGGGCGTTGGCTACACCTTC,CASSKESIGGVGYTF
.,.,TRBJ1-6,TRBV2,TGTGCCAGCAGGGGAGAAGAATCACCCCTCCACTTT,CASRGEESPLHF
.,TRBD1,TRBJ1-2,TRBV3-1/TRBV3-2,TGTGCCAGCAGCCAAGCCCAGGACAGGGGTAGTGGCTACACCTTC,CASSQAQDRGSGYTF
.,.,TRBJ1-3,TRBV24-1,TGTGCCACCAGTGACGCGGGGAGCTCTGGAAACACCATATATTTT,CATSDAGSSGNTIYF
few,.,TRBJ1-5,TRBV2,TGTGCCAGCAGGGGCGACCCAGAAAATCAGCCCCAGCATTTT,CASRGDPENQPQHF
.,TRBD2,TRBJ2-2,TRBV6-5,TGTGCCAGCAGTTCCCTAGCGGGGGGGCCCATCGGGGAGCTGTTTTTT,CASSSLAGGPIGELFF
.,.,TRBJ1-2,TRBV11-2,TGTGCCAGCACCCTAAACCCCGGAGCTAACTATGGCTACACCTTC,CASTLNPGANYGYTF
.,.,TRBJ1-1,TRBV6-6,TGTGCCAGCAGTTACGGGCAGGGTGTGGGAACTTTCTTT,CASSYGQGVGTFF
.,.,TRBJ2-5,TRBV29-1,TGCAGCGGGGAAGAGGGAGGCGAGACCCAGTACTTC,CSGEEGGETQYF
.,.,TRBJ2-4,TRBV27,TGTGCCAGCAGTCTCACTAGTTGGTCTAACATTCAGTACTTC,CASSLTSWSNIQYF
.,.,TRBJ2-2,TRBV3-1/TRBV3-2,TGTGCCAGCAGCCAAATCAGGGGGGAGCTGTTTTTT,CASSQIRGELFF
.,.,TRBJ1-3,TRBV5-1,TGCGCCAGCAGCTTGGCCGCAGGGCGTTCTGGAAACACCATATATTTT,CASSLAAGRSGNTIYF